Below are 9 T cell receptor beta chains sequenced from a single sample in a study of Ad26.COV2.S vaccination and SARS-CoV-2 variants. Sequencing used immunoSEQ multiplex PCR; TCRdb keeps in-frame clones, though not all of them. The sample contains a few hundred thousand clones, 75% to 95% of which appear only once. Treatment meaning: around 19 received Ad26.COV2.S at low or high dose, single or two shots; several received placebo; per-sample allocation not given. Samples came from day 63 after the first vaccine or placebo injection. Sequenced here: peripheral blood, sampled in a trial of Ad26.COV2.S vaccine versus placebo. Receptors originate from a person aged 18-65 years who received the Ad26.COV2.S COVID-19 vaccine or a placebo.

This chain joins TRBV28 and TRBJ1-2; 9 nucleotides line up with TRBD1. This CDR3 spans 14 amino acids. Trimming removed 5 bases from V and 6 bases from J; junction bases left unmatched: 7. Germline values: CDR1 MDHEN, CDR2 SYDVKM. The CDR3 nucleotides are TGTGCCAGCAGTACAGGGGGCAGGGGCCATGGCTACACCTTC. It codes for CASSTGGRGHGYTF.

The chain links TRBV27 to TRBJ2-3; no definite D call. CDR3 size: 14 residues. CDR1 and CDR2 (germline): MNHEY, SMNVEV (reference sequence). V shed 7 bases and J shed 0 bases, with 11 bases lying between them. The CDR3 DNA reads as TGTGCCAGCACCCTCTCGGCTAGCACAGATACGCAGTATTTT. Translated, it gives CASTLSASTDTQYF.

This chain connects TRBV3-1 (or the pseudogene TRBV3-2) to TRBJ2-7, with 9 bases identical to TRBD1. Trimming cost V 6 bases and J 0 bases; bases outside gene matches: 3. This CDR3 spans 14 amino acids. CDR1 and CDR2 from the germline V gene are LGHDT and YNNKEL (reference sequence). CDR3: CASRGTGSSYEQYF. CDR3 nucleotide sequence: TGTGCCAGCAGAGGGACAGGGAGCTCCTACGAGCAGTACTTC.

The chain uses TRBV7-3 and TRBJ2-7; D gene uncertain. Trimming cost V 3 bases and J 0 bases, with 6 bases left between them. CDR3 size: 13 residues. The germline gives CDR1 SGHTA, CDR2 FQGTGA. For the CDR3, the DNA is TGTGCCAGCAGCTTGTCAGACTCCTACGAGCAGTACTTC. This sequence encodes CASSLSDSYEQYF.

V and J are TRBV5-1 and TRBJ1-2; 9 bases agree with TRBD1. CDR1 and CDR2 (germline): SGHRS, YFSETQ. This CDR3 has 13 amino acids. V lost 3 bases, J lost 9 bases, and 6 bases stayed unmatched. The CDR3 region has the DNA TGCGCCAGCAGCTGGCAGGACAGGGGAAGCTACACCTTC. It yields the protein CASSWQDRGSYTF.

V is TRBV27 and J is TRBJ1-4; D remains unclear. CDR1 is MNHEY, CDR2 SMNVEV, per germline (reference sequence). The V and J ends lost 3 bases and 0 bases respectively, with 5 bases between them. The CDR3 runs to 14 residues. CDR3 sequence reads: CASSFSATNEKLFF. For the CDR3, the DNA is TGTGCCAGCAGTTTCTCTGCAACTAATGAAAAACTGTTTTTT. Full variable domain (outside the CDR3, taken from reference TRBV27 and TRBJ1-4): EAQVTQNPRYLITVTGKKLTVTCSQNMNHEYMSWYRQDPGLGLRQIYYSMNVEVTDKGDVPEGYKVSRKEKRNFPLILESPSPNQTSLYFCASSFSATNEKLFFGSGTQLSVL.

The chain is built from TRBV4-3 and TRBJ2-6; D perhaps matches TRBD1 (6 bases). Deletions cut 4 bases from V and 1 base from J, with 14 bases between. Germline V gives CDR1 LGHNA, CDR2 YSLEER. CDR3 length: 17 residues. Here the CDR3 reads CASSPTGGLSGANVLTF. Written as DNA, the CDR3 is TGCGCCAGCAGCCCGACAGGTGGGTTATCTGGGGCCAACGTCCTGACTTTC.

The chain uses TRBV6-6 and TRBJ1-1; TRBD1 might be the D (6 bases). This CDR3 region has 13 residues. Germline V lookup: CDR1 MNHNY, CDR2 SVGAGI (reference sequence). V dropped 1 base and J dropped 4 bases, with 7 bases sitting between them. The DNA for the CDR3 is TGTGCCAGCAGTTACTTAGGGGGCACTGAAGCTTTCTTT. As protein: CASSYLGGTEAFF.

To note about this clone: Other DNA sequences from this sample encode an identical CDR3 as well. The J gene is TRBJ2-1, the V gene TRBV6-5; tentative D call: TRBD1 (5 bases). CDR3 length: 12 residues. Germline CDR1 is MNHEY and CDR2 is SVGAGI. The V and J ends lost 2 bases and 7 bases respectively, with 6 bases between them. The CDR3, as DNA: TGTGCCAGCAGTTACGGGGCAAATGAGCAGTTCTTC. Protein: CASSYGANEQFF.